This T cell receptor beta chain was captured in a study of blood T cells in healthy people across ages (dated by TCRdb to about 2015). Context from the whole study: In model experiments, template switching captured about one uniquely barcoded TCR beta cDNA molecule for every two T cells. The donors were divided into four age groups: young (average roughly 17 years), middle-aged (approximately 41), aged (approximately 62) and long-lived (roughly 86). The study analyzed two additional independent replicas of 1 million unique cDNA reads from the same blood draw for two donors, one aged 18 to 29 and one aged 80 or older. Age-related changes in TCR beta repertoire diversity were measured in the study by deep sequencing normalized with unique cDNA molecular identifiers. To avoid experimental bias, donors of different ages were randomly spread across the sequencing lanes. General conclusions and limits of the study: Donor CMV infection status was unknown, potentially confounding age-related changes in expanded clonotypes. Observed TCR beta diversity per million T cells fell roughly linearly with age, and a significant reduction was already apparent by age roughly 40. Compared with the aged group, more naive CD4+ T cells, fewer expanded clones and increased TCR diversity were shown by the long-lived group, suggesting age selection. The percentage of naive T cells measured by flow cytometry correlated strongly with observed TCR beta diversity. Total diversity estimates from one million sequenced T cells were considered lower bounds and underestimates. Because profiling used bulk unsorted PBMCs, naive and antigen-experienced compartments could not be compared conclusively.

The library came from 5' RACE. TCRdb shows the sequencer as Illumina HiSeq 2500. A second PCR of roughly 7 to 12 cycles was run with a J-beta primer mix and a sample-barcoded 5' primer. A template-switch 5' adaptor carrying 12 random nucleotides introduced a unique molecular identifier onto each TCR beta cDNA molecule. Each sample yielded at least 2.5 million CDR3-containing paired-end reads. All of the RNA was converted into first-strand cDNA using the Mint cDNA synthesis kit, with a TRBC-specific oligonucleotide serving as the primer. Following uracil-DNA glycosylase treatment, all cDNA underwent a first 18-cycle PCR with the universal primers M1SS and BC2_uni_R. Per the authors' processing: Each sample was normalized by randomly selecting 1 million high-quality reads, each carrying a distinct molecular identifier. Instead of being binned into consensus sequences, reads that shared molecular identifiers were thrown out. MiTCR, with a Q25 quality threshold and the strictest error-elimination algorithm, was used for CDR3 identification, clonotype clustering and error correction. Lower-bound total TCR beta diversity was estimated with a nonparametric unseen species model using Euler transformation. TCRdb applied fastp at Q25 and MiXCR to the public reads, then kept only in-frame beta chains. Every distinct CDR3 protein forms one entry, paired with its most common genes and DNA. The V and J calls here are based on TCRdb, not the publication. Here the sample has approximately 1,000,000 distinct CDR3 sequences; approximately 38% occur a single time. The top ten clones comprise over 10% of the sample.

Donors were a few dozen systemically healthy Caucasian individuals from Russia aged roughly 6 to 100 years. Each donor gave roughly 9 milliliters of peripheral blood, drawn into EDTA-treated Vacutainer tubes. Ficoll-Paque density-gradient centrifugation was used to isolate PBMCs, with at least 7 million obtained per sample. Total RNA was extracted from PBMCs with Trizol reagent, with at least 6 micrograms obtained per sample. For every donor, an aliquot of PBMCs went through flow cytometry to measure the percentages of naive CD45RAhigh/CD27high T cells. As encoded in the germline V gene (reference sequence), CDR1 is LGHDT while CDR2 is YNNKEL. Trimming leaves V shorter by 1 base and J shorter by 7 bases, with the junction holding 6 bases beyond the gene matches. Spanning cysteine to phenylalanine, the CDR3 consists of 14 amino acids. Here the CDR3 DNA is all that survives: 42 bases in frame from base 1.

On this clonotype: Its antigen has not been determined. The input lacks base qualities; no much larger clone sits a single base away.

The sample comprised blood. This TCR derives from a man aged 18 to 30 in good health. The chain is made from TRBV3-1 and TRBJ1-2; the junction holds 7 bases that match TRBD1. The bases are TGTGCCAGCAGCCAAGGAGGGGGCGCGGCTGGCTACACCTTC. The translation is CASSQGGGAAGYTF.